Each of the 27 T cell receptor beta chains below was sequenced from the same sample in a study of response to subunit inactivated influenza vaccine. TCRdb reprocessed the RT-PCR reads via MiXCR and lists one record per CDR3 protein. The profile shows under 550,000 distinct CDR3 sequences, more than 7% of them singletons. The source material was PBMCs from blood, sampled less than 25 months after vaccination. These receptors were obtained from a man aged 50 to 69 who received an inactivated influenza vaccine.

The V gene is TRBV7-2, the J gene TRBJ1-5; 9 nucleotides align to TRBD1. CDR3 length: 15 amino acids. The ends lost 5 bases at V and 6 bases at J; junction bases unmatched: 8. In germline, CDR1 is SGHTA, CDR2 FQGNSA. CDR3 sequence: CASSPWTGEGQPQHF. The CDR3 nucleotides are TGTGCCAGCAGCCCATGGACAGGGGAGGGTCAGCCCCAGCATTTT.

V is TRBV20-1 and J is TRBJ1-1; D is perhaps TRBD1 (5 bases). The V end was cut by 3 bases, the J end by 1 base, with 18 bases between. Germline V CDR1 and CDR2: DFQATT, SNEGSKA (reference sequence). The CDR3 covers 16 residues. CDR3: CSASRVAGRWNTEAFF. The CDR3 nucleotides are TGCAGTGCTAGCCGGGTGGCAGGGAGGTGGAACACTGAAGCTTTCTTT.

About this clonotype itself: Compared with germline, one end of the junction differs, possibly owing to a read error. The chain is built from TRBV20-1 and TRBJ2-1; 7 bases agree with TRBD1. CDR3 length: 16 residues. Germline values: CDR1 DFQATT, CDR2 SNEGSKA (reference sequence). DNA for the CDR3: TGCTGTGCTAGAGATCTCCGGGACAGTACGTTAGGTGAGCAGTTCTTC. Translation: CCARDLRDSTLGEQFF.

In this sample, this clonotype turned up a few times. The V call is TRBV6-2 or TRBV6-3, the J call TRBJ2-3, with a tentative D call TRBD2 (6 bases). The CDR3 length is 14 residues. V lost 5 bases, J lost 2 bases, and 11 bases lay in between. Germline V gene data show CDR1 as MNHEY and CDR2 as SVGEGT. The CDR3 nucleotides read TGTGCCAGCAGTATTCGGCGGGACACAGATACGCAGTATTTT. The encoded protein is CASSIRRDTDTQYF.

With regard to this clonotype: A read error is possible here, since a much larger clone lies one base away. The chain couples TRBV6-2 or TRBV6-3 to TRBJ2-5; perhaps TRBD1 as D (5 bases). The CDR3 is made up of 14 amino acids. V dropped 5 bases and J dropped 1 base, with 11 bases sitting between them. Germline CDR1 reads MNHEY; CDR2 reads SVGEGT. The CDR3 nucleotides are TGTGCCAGCAGTCCCGACAGCGTCCAAGAGACCCAGTACTTC. The encoded protein is CASSPDSVQETQYF.

In this sample, this clonotype turned up a few times. V gene TRBV19 combines with J gene TRBJ2-1; possible D gene TRBD1, 5 bases. The V and J ends lost 10 bases and 4 bases respectively, with 14 bases between them. This CDR3 has 13 amino acids. In germline, CDR1 is LNHDA, CDR2 SQIVND (reference sequence). The CDR3 sequence: CATQRAGYNEQFF. The DNA of the CDR3 is TGTGCCACCCAAAGGGCAGGGTACAATGAGCAGTTCTTC.

This clonotype was seen many times. The genes are TRBV6-2 or TRBV6-3 and TRBJ2-5; D is possibly TRBD1 (5 bases). V was shortened by 1 base and J by 1 base, with 7 bases between the two germline ends. The length of the CDR3 is 14 residues. CDR1 is MNHEY, CDR2 SVGEGT, per germline. The CDR3 DNA reads as TGTGCCAGCAGTTACTGGGGCAGCCAAGAGACCCAGTACTTC. Its protein is CASSYWGSQETQYF.

Only a few counts were recorded for this clonotype. The rearrangement uses TRBV5-6 and TRBJ1-2; no definite D call. The V gene lost 1 base and the J gene lost 7 bases, with 11 bases spanning the gap. The CDR3 loop spans 13 amino acids. CDR1 SGHDT and CDR2 YYEEEE come from the germline V gene. The CDR3 protein is CASSLSHVGGYTF. The DNA of the CDR3 is TGTGCCAGCAGCTTGTCCCATGTTGGTGGCTACACCTTC.

The chain uses TRBV28 and TRBJ2-7; 11 bases line up with TRBD2. CDR1 MDHEN and CDR2 SYDVKM come from the germline V gene. The CDR3 sequence is 16 residues long. J gave up 5 bases and V 8 bases, and 14 bases lay outside the gene matches. CDR3 in amino acids: CASALRLAGRFDEQYF. Written as DNA, the CDR3 is TGTGCCAGCGCCCTAAGACTAGCGGGACGTTTTGACGAGCAGTACTTC.

The chain is built from TRBV4-2 and TRBJ2-5, with D perhaps matching TRBD1 or TRBD2 (5 bases each). V was cut by 0 bases and J by 5 bases, with 13 bases left in between. Germline V gene lookup returns CDR1 LGHNA and CDR2 YNFKEQ. There are 15 residues in the CDR3. CDR3 protein: CASSQEQWGYETQYF. The CDR3 region has the DNA TGTGCCAGCAGCCAAGAGCAGTGGGGGTACGAGACCCAGTACTTC.

The sample holds many counts of this clonotype. The V and J genes are TRBV20-1 and TRBJ1-1; possibly TRBD1 for D (6 bases). Trimming shortened V by 3 bases and J by 8 bases, and 10 bases separated the two germline ends. This CDR3 has 11 residues. Germline V lookup: CDR1 DFQATT, CDR2 SNEGSKA (reference sequence). The CDR3: CSASRGAEAFF. The CDR3 DNA sequence: TGCAGTGCTAGCCGGGGGGCGGAAGCTTTCTTT.

This clonotype was seen more than once but under ten times. The gene calls are TRBV11-2 and TRBJ2-7; TRBD1 or TRBD2 may be the D gene (5 bases each). The CDR3 is 13 amino acids. The V end was cut by 3 bases, the J end by 0 bases, with 6 bases between. CDR1 is SGHAT, CDR2 FQNNGV, per germline. The CDR3 DNA is TGTGCCAGCAGCTTTGGGACCTCCTACGAGCAGTACTTC. This translates into CASSFGTSYEQYF.

CDR3 residues: CASSRKPRDRDTEAFF. The CDR3, as DNA: TGCGCCAGCAGCCGTAAACCCCGGGACAGGGACACTGAAGCTTTCTTT. The chain uses TRBV4-1 and TRBJ1-1; TRBD1 matches 9 bases. Germline V gene sequence: CDR1 MGHRA, CDR2 YSYEKL. The CDR3 is 16 residues long. V gave up 4 bases and J gave up 3 bases; unmatched junction bases: 9.

This clonotype was seen many times. No DNA is shown, since the ends of the CDR3 on it are uncertain; the CDR3 is the one TCRdb lists. The V call is TRBV12-3 or TRBV12-4, the J call TRBJ2-7. The CDR3 length is 12 residues, termini included. The CDR3 loop reads CASSSSIYEQYF.

For the CDR3, the DNA is TGTGCCAGCAGCCTTAGCAGGGAAGAGACCCAGTACTTC. This encodes CASSLSREETQYF. This chain joins TRBV7-2 and TRBJ2-5; the D gene is possibly TRBD1 (5 bases). The CDR3 contains 13 residues. CDR1 is SGHTA, CDR2 FQGNSA, per germline. V was trimmed by 5 bases and J by 3 bases, leaving 10 bases between them.

The J gene is TRBJ2-7, the V gene TRBV6-1, with 9 bases identical to TRBD2. CDR3 length equals 15 residues. Germline V gives CDR1 MNHNS, CDR2 SASEGT. Trimming took 5 bases from V and 3 from J; bases not matched to a gene: 8. The CDR3: CASSPRGSGGYEQYF. The CDR3 nucleotides read TGTGCCAGCAGTCCCCGGGGTAGCGGGGGCTACGAGCAGTACTTC.

This clonotype came up many times. The chain links TRBV28 to TRBJ2-7; TRBD1 aligns across 9 bases. V was clipped by 3 bases and J by 3 bases; unmatched bases: 9. CDR1 and CDR2 (germline): MDHEN, SYDVKM. This CDR3 comprises 16 residues. This CDR3 is CASSFSPGTGHYEQYF. The CDR3 nucleotides read TGTGCCAGCAGTTTTTCCCCCGGGACAGGGCACTACGAGCAGTACTTC.

This clonotype occurred a few times. V and J are TRBV12-3 or TRBV12-4 and TRBJ2-5, with 7 positions matching TRBD1. V dropped 2 bases and J dropped 6; count of bases not matched to a gene: 6. The CDR3 spans 14 residues. The CDR3, as DNA: TGTGCCAGCAGTTTACTCGGACAGGCCCAGACCCAGTACTTC. The encoded protein is CASSLLGQAQTQYF.

This clonotype was counted many times. This chain joins TRBV7-9 and TRBJ2-7, with D possibly being TRBD2 (7 bases). Germline V gene lookup returns CDR1 SEHNR and CDR2 FQNEAQ (reference sequence). V was pared by 6 bases and J by 6 bases, with 15 bases between. CDR3 size: 13 residues. CDR3 residues: CASSPVRGGEQYF. CDR3 DNA sequence: TGTGCCAGCAGTCCCGTTAGGGGGGGCGAGCAGTACTTC.

This clonotype has only a few counts. The V and J genes are TRBV12-3 or TRBV12-4 and TRBJ2-2; the match to TRBD1 covers 11 bases. The length of the CDR3 is 14 residues. J was trimmed by 6 bases and V by 5 bases; bases with no gene match: 2. CDR3 nucleotide sequence: TGTGCCAGCAGTCGGGACAGGGGGGCCGGGGAGCTGTTTTTT. It specifies CASSRDRGAGELFF.

V is TRBV20-1 and J is TRBJ2-1; 7 bases align to TRBD1. Germline values: CDR1 DFQATT, CDR2 SNEGSKA (reference sequence). Germline trimming cut 3 bases from V and 5 bases from J; bases unmatched to any gene: 4. This CDR3 region has 13 residues. In DNA, the CDR3 is TGCAGTGCTAGCCGGGACAGAGACAATGAGCAGTTCTTC. Translation: CSASRDRDNEQFF.

The sample holds many counts of this clonotype. This rearrangement joins TRBV4-3 to TRBJ2-6, with unresolved D. Trimming shortened V by 4 bases and J by 4 bases, and 14 bases separated the two germline ends. Per germline, CDR1 LGHNA and CDR2 YSLEER. This CDR3 has 16 amino acids. CDR3 DNA sequence: TGCGCCAGCAGCCTCTCCCCTAATTTGGGGGCCAACGTCCTGACTTTC. Its protein is CASSLSPNLGANVLTF.

This clonotype was found a few times. The chain is built from TRBV5-8 and TRBJ2-7, with TRBD2 matching 14 bases. V lost 5 bases and J lost 4; bases outside the gene matches: 5. CDR1 is SGHTS and CDR2 is YDEGEE in the germline V gene. The CDR3 runs 15 residues. CDR3 bases: TGTGCCAGCAGGGGACTAGCGGGAGTGTCTTACGAGCAGTACTTC. This encodes CASRGLAGVSYEQYF. Full variable domain (missing parts from reference TRBV5-8 and TRBJ2-7): EAGVTQSPTHLIKTRGQQATLRCSPISGHTSVYWYQQALGLGLQFLLWYDEGEERNRGNFPPRFSGRQFPNYSSELNVNALELEDSALYLCASRGLAGVSYEQYFGPGTRLTVT.

On this clonotype itself: A junction boundary mismatches the germline segment, possibly from a read error. This chain joins TRBV6-2 or TRBV6-3 and TRBJ1-1, with D hard to call. Looked up from germline, CDR1 is MNHEY and CDR2 is SVGEGT. The length of the CDR3 is 11 residues. The CDR3 protein is CASSPRSEALF. The DNA for the CDR3 is TGTGCCAGCAGTCCTCGGTCTGAAGCTTTATTT.

The V gene is TRBV27, the J gene TRBJ2-7; 10 bases align to TRBD1. The germline CDR1 and CDR2 sequences are MNHEY and SMNVEV (reference sequence). With V trimmed by 5 bases and J by 2 bases, 3 bases remained unmatched. The CDR3 runs 14 residues. The CDR3 protein is CASSGGQGPYEQYF. The CDR3 nucleotides read TGTGCCAGCAGTGGGGGACAGGGGCCCTACGAGCAGTACTTC.

The gene calls are TRBV6-2 or TRBV6-3 and TRBJ2-1, with D perhaps TRBD2 (6 bases). Trimming took off 8 bases at V and 0 bases at J, with 20 bases between the two ends. This CDR3 has 17 amino acids. Germline-derived CDR1 and CDR2 are MNHEY and SVGEGT. CDR3 bases: TGTGCCAGCTTAGGACTAACCCTTCCTTCCTCCTACAATGAGCAGTTCTTC. Its translation is CASLGLTLPSSYNEQFF.

This clonotype occurred many times. This chain uses TRBV5-1 with TRBJ2-7; the D is unclear. Germline V gives CDR1 SGHRS, CDR2 YFSETQ. The CDR3 spans 11 residues. Trimming stripped 0 bases from V and 7 bases from J, with 5 bases between. The CDR3: CASSLVGEQYF. The CDR3 region has the DNA TGCGCCAGCAGCTTGGTGGGGGAGCAGTACTTC.